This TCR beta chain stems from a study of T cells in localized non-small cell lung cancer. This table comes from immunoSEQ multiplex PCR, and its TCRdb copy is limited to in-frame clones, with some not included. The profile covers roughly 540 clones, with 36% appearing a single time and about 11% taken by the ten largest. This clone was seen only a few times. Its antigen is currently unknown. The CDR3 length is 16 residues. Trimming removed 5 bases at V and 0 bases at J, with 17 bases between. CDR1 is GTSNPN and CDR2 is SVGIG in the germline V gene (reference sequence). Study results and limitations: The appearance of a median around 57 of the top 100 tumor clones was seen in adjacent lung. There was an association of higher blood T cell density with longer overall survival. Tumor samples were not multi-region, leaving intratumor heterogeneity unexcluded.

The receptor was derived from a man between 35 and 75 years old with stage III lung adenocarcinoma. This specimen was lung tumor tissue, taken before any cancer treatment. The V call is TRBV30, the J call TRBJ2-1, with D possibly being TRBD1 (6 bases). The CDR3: CAWSSGHLSSYNEQFF. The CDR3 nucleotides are TGTGCCTGGTCCTCGGGACACCTAAGCTCCTACAATGAGCAGTTCTTC.